The clone carrying this T cell receptor (beta chain) occurred once. The sample is drawn from a study of blood T cell repertoires in COVID-19. Overall study: Sources were T cells, B-cell-depleted T cells, or PBMCs; the material itself was cDNA or gDNA.

Generated by immunoSEQ multiplex PCR, the TCRdb table keeps only in-frame clones and is missing some. The top ten hold more than 10% of the sample, which has approximately 210,000 clones, roughly four fifths seen once. V gave up 5 bases and J gave up 5 bases, with 16 bases separating them. The CDR3 loop spans 14 amino acids. Germline values: CDR1 SGHDT, CDR2 YYEEEE. The TCR sequence derives from a woman in her forties with acute or convalescent COVID-19. V usage is TRBV5-6 and J usage is TRBJ1-2, with D perhaps matching TRBD1 (6 bases). Sequencing was carried out using peripheral blood. CDR3 in DNA: TGTGCCAGCAGTAAGGCGGCAGGGGTGTATGGCTACACCTTC. Translation gives CASSKAAGVYGYTF.